This T cell receptor beta chain was sequenced in a study of tissue T cells after allogeneic stem cell transplantation. Study-level information: Tissue samples with histologically apparent lymphocytes on H&E review were prioritized for sequencing. Overall study results and limits: Motif-based clustering found tissue-specific repertoire signatures shared across patients, though few clones were shared. Alloreactivity or antigen specificity of tissue TCRs was not determined; some clones might be host cells.

This CDR3 has 17 residues. V shed 6 bases and J 0 bases; nucleotides not matched to a gene: 6. The V gene's germline CDR1 is MNHEY and CDR2 SMNVEV (reference sequence). Profiled with immunoSEQ multiplex PCR; TCRdb holds only in-frame clones, not every one. The table lists thousands of clones, approximately 58% of them singletons. A few counts support this clone. What it binds is unknown. The V call is TRBV27, the J call TRBJ1-5, with 12 nucleotides matching TRBD1. The receptor's source is a male donor aged 60 or over with lung cancer. Material: tissue from the jejunum, obtained at autopsy. The CDR3 region is CASRTGTGGYSNQPQHF. In nucleotides, the CDR3 is TGTGCCAGCAGAACCGGGACAGGGGGCTATAGCAATCAGCCCCAGCATTTT.